This TCR beta chain was captured in a study of cytotoxic CD8 clonotypes in ibrutinib-treated CLL. Study-wide context: Median treatment time before response sampling was about 12 months, range 6 to 36.

Libraries were prepared by immunoSEQ multiplex PCR; TCRdb keeps only in-frame clonotypes and omits some of them. Of 150,000 to 200,000 clones in the sample, about 80% are singletons; the top ten hold about 4.5%. The ends were cut back, 3 bases at V and 6 bases at J, with 11 bases in the middle. The length of the CDR3 is 14 residues. From germline, CDR1 is LNHDA and CDR2 SQIVND (reference sequence). The receptor was isolated from a human donor with chronic lymphocytic leukemia. J is TRBJ1-4 and V is TRBV19; unclear D gene. The source material was PBMCs, sampled after 24 months of ibrutinib treatment. The CDR3 coding sequence is TGTGCCAGTAGTATCGTACAGCGCCATGAAAAACTGTTTTTT. This gives the protein CASSIVQRHEKLFF.